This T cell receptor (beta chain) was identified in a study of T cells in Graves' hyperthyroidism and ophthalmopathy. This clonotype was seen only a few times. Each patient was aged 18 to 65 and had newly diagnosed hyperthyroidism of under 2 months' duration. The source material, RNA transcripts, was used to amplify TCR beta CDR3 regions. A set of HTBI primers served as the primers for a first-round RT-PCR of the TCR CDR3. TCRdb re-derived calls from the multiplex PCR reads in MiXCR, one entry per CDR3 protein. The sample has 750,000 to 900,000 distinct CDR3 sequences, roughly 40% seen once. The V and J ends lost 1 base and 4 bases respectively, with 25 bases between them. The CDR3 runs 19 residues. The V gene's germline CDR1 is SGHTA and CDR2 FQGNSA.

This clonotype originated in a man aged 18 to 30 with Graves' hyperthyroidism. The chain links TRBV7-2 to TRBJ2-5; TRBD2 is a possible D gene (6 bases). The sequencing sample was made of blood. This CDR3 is CASSLEGRTIGSPIETQYF. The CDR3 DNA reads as TGTGCCAGCAGCTTAGAGGGCAGGACTATCGGGTCTCCTATAGAGACCCAGTACTTC.